The clone carrying this TCR beta chain came up many times. Its target is unknown. The source of the sample is a study of T cells in Graves' hyperthyroidism and ophthalmopathy. Study-level findings and limits: Separation of ophthalmopathy from stable hyperthyroidism was achieved by a 13 V-J model.

Germline CDR1 is SGHAT and CDR2 is FQNNGV. CDR3 length: 15 residues. Trimming cost V 1 base and J 5 bases, with 13 bases left between them. There were TCR beta CDR3 regions amplified from RNA transcripts. Carried out on the TCR CDR3, a first-round RT-PCR used the HTBI primer set. TCRdb independently ran MiXCR on the multiplex PCR reads; one entry per CDR3 protein. This sample carries some 400,000 distinct CDR3 sequences, less than 15% of them seen once, and the ten largest clones take around 20%. The sequence derives from a man younger than 45 with Graves' hyperthyroidism that later progressed to Graves' ophthalmopathy. Sequenced input: blood. The J gene is TRBJ2-3, the V gene TRBV11-2; a weak D match, TRBD1 (5 bases). CDR3 bases: TGTGCCAGCAGCTTAGTAGGGGTTGGTAGAGATACGCAGTATTTT. This sequence encodes CASSLVGVGRDTQYF. The full variable domain, with the rest looked up from reference TRBV11-2 and TRBJ2-3, is EAGVAQSPRYKIIEKRQSVAFWCNPISGHATLYWYQQILGQGPKLLIQFQNNGVVDDSQLPKDRFSAERLKGVDSTLKIQPAKLEDSAVYLCASSLVGVGRDTQYFGPGTRLTVL.